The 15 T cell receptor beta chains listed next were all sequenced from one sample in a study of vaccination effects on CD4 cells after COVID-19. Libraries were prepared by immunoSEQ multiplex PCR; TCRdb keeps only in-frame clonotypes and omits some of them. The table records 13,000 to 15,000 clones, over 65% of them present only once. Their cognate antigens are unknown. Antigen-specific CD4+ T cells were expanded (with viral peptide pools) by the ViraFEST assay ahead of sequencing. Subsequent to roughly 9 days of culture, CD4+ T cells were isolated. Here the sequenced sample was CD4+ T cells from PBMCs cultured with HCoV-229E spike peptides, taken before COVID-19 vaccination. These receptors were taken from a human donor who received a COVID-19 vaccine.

The CDR3 loop reads CASSLGSRDTSGNTIYF. Written as DNA, the CDR3 is TGCGCCAGCAGCTTGGGATCCCGGGACACCTCTGGAAACACCATATATTTT. The chain carries TRBV5-1 and TRBJ1-3; D is possibly TRBD1 (6 bases). There are 17 residues in the CDR3. The V end lost 0 bases, the J end lost 0 bases, and 13 bases lay between the germline ends. The germline gives CDR1 SGHRS, CDR2 YFSETQ.

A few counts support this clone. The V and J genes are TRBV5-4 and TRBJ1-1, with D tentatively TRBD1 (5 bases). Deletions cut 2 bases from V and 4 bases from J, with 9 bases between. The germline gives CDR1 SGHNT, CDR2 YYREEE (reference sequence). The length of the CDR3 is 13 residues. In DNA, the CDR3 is TGTGCCAGCAGCTTTGCGGGGCGCACTGAAGCTTTCTTT. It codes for CASSFAGRTEAFF.

For the CDR3, the DNA is TGTGCCAGCAGCCTTTCCCTTATGAACACTGAAGCTTTCTTT. Protein product: CASSLSLMNTEAFF. The chain recombines TRBV5-4 with TRBJ1-1; no clear D. V lost 4 bases, J lost 0 bases, and 10 bases lay in between. Per germline, CDR1 SGHNT and CDR2 YYREEE (reference sequence). The CDR3 loop spans 14 amino acids.

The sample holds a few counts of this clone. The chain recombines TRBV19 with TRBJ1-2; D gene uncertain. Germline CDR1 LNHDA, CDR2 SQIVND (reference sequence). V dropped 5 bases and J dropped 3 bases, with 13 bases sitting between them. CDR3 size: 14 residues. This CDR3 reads CASSSGEGYYGYTF. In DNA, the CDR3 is TGTGCCAGTAGTTCTGGGGAGGGTTACTATGGCTACACCTTC. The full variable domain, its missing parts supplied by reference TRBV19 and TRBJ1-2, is DGGITQSPKYLFRKEGQNVTLSCEQNLNHDAMYWYRQDPGQGLRLIYYSQIVNDFQKGDIAEGYSVSREKKESFPLTVTSAQKNPTAFYLCASSSGEGYYGYTFGSGTRLTVV.

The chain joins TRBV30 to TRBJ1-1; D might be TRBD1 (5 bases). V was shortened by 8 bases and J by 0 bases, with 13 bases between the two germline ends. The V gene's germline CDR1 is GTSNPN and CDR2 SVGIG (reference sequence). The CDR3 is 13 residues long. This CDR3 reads CARSTGMNTEAFF. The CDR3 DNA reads TGTGCCCGATCCACAGGTATGAACACTGAAGCTTTCTTT.

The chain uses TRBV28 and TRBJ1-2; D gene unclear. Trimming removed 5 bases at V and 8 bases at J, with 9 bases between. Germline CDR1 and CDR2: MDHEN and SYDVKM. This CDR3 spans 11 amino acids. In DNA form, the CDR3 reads TGTGCCAGCAGTCGACAACAAGGCTACACCTTC. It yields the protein CASSRQQGYTF.

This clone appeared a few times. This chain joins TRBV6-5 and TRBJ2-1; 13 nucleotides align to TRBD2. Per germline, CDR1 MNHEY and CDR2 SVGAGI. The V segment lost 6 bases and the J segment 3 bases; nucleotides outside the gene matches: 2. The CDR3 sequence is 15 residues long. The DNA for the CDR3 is TGTGCCAGCAGCCGGACTAGCGGGGGCTACAATGAGCAGTTCTTC. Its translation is CASSRTSGGYNEQFF.

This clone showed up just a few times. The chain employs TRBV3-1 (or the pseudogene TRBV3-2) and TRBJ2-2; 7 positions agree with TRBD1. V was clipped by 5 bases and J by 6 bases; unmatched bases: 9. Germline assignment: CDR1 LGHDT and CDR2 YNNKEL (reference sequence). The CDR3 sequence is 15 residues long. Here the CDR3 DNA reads TGTGCCAGCAGCTTCGGAGACAGGGTCCCCGGGGAGCTGTTTTTT. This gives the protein CASSFGDRVPGELFF.

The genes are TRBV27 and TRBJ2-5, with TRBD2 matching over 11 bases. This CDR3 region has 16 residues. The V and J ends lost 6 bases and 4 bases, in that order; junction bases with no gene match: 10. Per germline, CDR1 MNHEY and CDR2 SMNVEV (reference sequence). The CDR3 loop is CASSYRLAGNAETQYF. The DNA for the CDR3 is TGTGCCAGCAGCTACCGACTAGCGGGAAATGCAGAGACCCAGTACTTC.

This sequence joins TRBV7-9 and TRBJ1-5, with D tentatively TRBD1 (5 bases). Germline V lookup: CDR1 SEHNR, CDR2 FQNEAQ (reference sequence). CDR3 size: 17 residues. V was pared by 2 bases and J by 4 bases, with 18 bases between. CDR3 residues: CASSLIAGTRANQPQHF. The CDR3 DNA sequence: TGTGCCAGCAGCTTAATTGCCGGGACGCGGGCAAATCAGCCCCAGCATTTT.

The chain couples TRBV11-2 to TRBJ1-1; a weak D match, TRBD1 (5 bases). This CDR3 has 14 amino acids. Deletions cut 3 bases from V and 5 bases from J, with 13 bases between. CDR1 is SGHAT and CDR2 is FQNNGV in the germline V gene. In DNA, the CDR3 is TGTGCCAGCAGCTTGACCAGGGAGAGGACTGAAGCTTTCTTT. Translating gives CASSLTRERTEAFF.

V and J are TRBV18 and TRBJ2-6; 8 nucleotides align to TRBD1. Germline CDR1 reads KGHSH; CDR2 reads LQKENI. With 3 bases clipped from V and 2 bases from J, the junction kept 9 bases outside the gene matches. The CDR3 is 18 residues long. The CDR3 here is CASSPQTGAGAGANVLTF. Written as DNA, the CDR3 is TGTGCCAGCTCACCGCAGACAGGGGCAGGAGCTGGGGCCAACGTCCTGACTTTC.

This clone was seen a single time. CDR3 sequence: CASSLRGGHSNQPQHF. The CDR3 DNA is TGTGCCAGCAGCTTAAGGGGCGGTCATAGCAATCAGCCCCAGCATTTT. The J gene is TRBJ1-5, the V gene TRBV7-8; TRBD1 is a possible D gene (5 bases). Trimming shortened V by 2 bases and J by 0 bases, and 11 bases separated the two germline ends. CDR3 size: 16 residues. The germline V gene encodes CDR1 SGHVS and CDR2 FQNEAQ.

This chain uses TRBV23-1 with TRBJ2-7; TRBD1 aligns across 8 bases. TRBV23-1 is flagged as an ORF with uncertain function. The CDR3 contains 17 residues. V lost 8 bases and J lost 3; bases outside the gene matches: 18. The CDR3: CASRKGQVFFGCYEQYF. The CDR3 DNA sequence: TGCGCCAGCCGAAAGGGACAGGTCTTCTTCGGATGCTACGAGCAGTACTTC.

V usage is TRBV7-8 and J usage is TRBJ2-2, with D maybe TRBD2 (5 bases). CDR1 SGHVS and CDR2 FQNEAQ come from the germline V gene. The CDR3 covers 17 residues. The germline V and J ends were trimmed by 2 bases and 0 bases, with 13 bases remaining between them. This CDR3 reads CASSLMARVANTGELFF. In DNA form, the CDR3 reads TGTGCCAGCAGCTTAATGGCGCGGGTCGCGAACACCGGGGAGCTGTTTTTT.